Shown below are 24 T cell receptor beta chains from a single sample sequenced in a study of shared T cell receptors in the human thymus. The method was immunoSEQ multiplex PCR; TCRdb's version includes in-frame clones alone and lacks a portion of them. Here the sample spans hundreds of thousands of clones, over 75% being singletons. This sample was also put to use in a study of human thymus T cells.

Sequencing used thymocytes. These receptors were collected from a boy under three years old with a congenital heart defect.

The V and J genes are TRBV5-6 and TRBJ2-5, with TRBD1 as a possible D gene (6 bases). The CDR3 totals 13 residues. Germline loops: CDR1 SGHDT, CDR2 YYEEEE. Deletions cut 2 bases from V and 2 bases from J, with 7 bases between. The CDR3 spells CASSFRGQETQYF. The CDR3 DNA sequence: TGTGCCAGCAGCTTCAGGGGTCAAGAGACCCAGTACTTC.

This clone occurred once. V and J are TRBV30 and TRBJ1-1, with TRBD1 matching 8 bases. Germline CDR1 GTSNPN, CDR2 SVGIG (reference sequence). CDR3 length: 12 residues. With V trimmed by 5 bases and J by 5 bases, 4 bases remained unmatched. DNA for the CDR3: TGTGCCTGGGGCAGGGGGCGTACTGAAGCTTTCTTT. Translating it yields CAWGRGRTEAFF.

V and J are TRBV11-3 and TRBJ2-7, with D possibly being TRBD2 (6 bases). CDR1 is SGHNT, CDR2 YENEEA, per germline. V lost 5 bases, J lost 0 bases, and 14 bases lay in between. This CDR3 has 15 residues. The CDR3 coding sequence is TGTGCCAGCAGCACAGGCTGGGACTCCTCCTACGAGCAGTACTTC. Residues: CASSTGWDSSYEQYF. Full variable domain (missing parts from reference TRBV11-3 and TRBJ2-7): EAGVVQSPRYKIIEKKQPVAFWCNPISGHNTLYWYLQNLGQGPELLIRYENEEAVDDSQLPKDRFSAERLKGVDSTLKIQPAELGDSAVYLCASSTGWDSSYEQYFGPGTRLTVT.

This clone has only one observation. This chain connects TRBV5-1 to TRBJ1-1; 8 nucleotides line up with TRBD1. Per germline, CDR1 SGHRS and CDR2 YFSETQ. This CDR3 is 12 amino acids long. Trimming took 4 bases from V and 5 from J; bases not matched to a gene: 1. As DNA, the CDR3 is TGCGCCAGCAGCCGGACAGGGACTGAAGCTTTCTTT. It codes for CASSRTGTEAFF.

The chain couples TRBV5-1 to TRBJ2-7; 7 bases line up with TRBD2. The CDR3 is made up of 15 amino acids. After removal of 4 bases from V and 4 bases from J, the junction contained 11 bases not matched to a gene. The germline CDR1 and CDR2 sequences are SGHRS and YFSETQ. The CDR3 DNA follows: TGCGCCAGCAGCCGGGTGGAGCGGGGCCCTTACGAGCAGTACTTC. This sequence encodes CASSRVERGPYEQYF.

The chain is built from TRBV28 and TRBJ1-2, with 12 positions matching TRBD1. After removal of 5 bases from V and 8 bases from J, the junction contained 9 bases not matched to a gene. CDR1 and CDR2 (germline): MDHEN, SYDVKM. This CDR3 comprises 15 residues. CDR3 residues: CASSPAGQGAKGYTF. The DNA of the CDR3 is TGTGCCAGCAGTCCAGCGGGACAGGGGGCTAAAGGCTACACCTTC.

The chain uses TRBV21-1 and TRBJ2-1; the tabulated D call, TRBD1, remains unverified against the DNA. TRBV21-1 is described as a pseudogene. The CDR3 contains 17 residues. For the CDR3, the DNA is TGTGCCAGCAGCAATTCCTCTCAGGGTGTGAACTACAATGAGCAGTTCTTC. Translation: CASSNSSQGVNYNEQFF.

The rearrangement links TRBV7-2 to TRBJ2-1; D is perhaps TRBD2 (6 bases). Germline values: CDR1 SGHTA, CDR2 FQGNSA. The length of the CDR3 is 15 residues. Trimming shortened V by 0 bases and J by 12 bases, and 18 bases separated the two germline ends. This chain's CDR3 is CASSLAGLPTRWQFF. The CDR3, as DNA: TGTGCCAGCAGCTTAGCGGGACTCCCGACAAGGTGGCAGTTCTTC.

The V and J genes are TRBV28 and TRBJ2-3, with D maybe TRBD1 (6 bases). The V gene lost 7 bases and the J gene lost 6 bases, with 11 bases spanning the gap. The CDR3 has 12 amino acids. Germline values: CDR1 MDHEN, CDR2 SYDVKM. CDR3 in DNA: TGTGCCAGCATAAACAGGGATGATACGCAGTATTTT. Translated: CASINRDDTQYF.

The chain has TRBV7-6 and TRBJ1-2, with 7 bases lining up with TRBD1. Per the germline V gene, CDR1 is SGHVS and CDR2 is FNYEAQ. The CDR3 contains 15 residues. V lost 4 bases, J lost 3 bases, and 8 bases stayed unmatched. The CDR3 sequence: CASSWGDRTYYGYTF. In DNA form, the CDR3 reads TGTGCCAGCAGCTGGGGGGACAGAACCTACTATGGCTACACCTTC.

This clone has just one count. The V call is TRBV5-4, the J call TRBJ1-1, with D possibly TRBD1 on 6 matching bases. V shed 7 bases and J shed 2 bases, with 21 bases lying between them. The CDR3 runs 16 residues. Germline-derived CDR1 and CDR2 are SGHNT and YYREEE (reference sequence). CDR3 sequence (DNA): TGTGCCAGCGGACAAAGCAGGGGAGTGGAAAACACTGAAGCTTTCTTT. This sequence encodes CASGQSRGVENTEAFF.

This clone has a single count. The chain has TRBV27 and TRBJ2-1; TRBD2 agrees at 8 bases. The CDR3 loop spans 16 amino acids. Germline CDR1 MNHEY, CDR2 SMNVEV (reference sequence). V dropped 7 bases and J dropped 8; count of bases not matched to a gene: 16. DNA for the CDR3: TGTGCCAGCAAGCGCAGAATGGGACTAGTCCCCTATGAGCAGTTCTTC. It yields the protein CASKRRMGLVPYEQFF.

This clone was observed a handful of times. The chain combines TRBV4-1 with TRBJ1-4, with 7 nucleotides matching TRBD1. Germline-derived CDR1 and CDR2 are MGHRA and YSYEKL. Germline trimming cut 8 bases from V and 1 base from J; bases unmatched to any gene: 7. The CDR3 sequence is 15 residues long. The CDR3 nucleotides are TGCGCCAGCGGAAACAGGGGCCAAACTAATGAAAAACTGTTTTTT. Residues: CASGNRGQTNEKLFF.

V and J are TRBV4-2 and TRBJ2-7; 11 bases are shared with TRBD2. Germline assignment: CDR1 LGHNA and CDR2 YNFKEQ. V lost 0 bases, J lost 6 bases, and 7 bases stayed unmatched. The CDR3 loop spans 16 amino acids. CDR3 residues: CASSQELSGRVVEQYF. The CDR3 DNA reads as TGTGCCAGCAGCCAAGAACTTAGCGGGAGGGTTGTCGAGCAGTACTTC.

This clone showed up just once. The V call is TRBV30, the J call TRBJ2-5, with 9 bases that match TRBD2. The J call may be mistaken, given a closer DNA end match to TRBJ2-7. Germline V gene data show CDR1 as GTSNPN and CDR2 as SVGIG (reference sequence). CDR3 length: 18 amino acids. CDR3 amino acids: CAWSRSSKTGTSSNEQYF. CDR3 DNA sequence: TGTGCCTGGAGTAGATCTTCGAAGACCGGGACTAGCAGTAACGAGCAGTACTTC.

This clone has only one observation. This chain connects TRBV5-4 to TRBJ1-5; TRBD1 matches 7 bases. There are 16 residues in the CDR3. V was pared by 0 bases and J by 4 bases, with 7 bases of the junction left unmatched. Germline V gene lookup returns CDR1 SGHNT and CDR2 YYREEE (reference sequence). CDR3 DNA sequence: TGTGCCAGCAGCTTGGGGCCGACAGGGAAAAATCAGCCCCAGCATTTT. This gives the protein CASSLGPTGKNQPQHF. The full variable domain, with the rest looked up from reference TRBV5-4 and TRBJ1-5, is ETGVTQSPTHLIKTRGQQVTLRCSSQSGHNTVSWYQQALGQGPQFIFQYYREEENGRGNFPPRFSGLQFPNYSSELNVNALELDDSALYLCASSLGPTGKNQPQHFGDGTRLSIL.

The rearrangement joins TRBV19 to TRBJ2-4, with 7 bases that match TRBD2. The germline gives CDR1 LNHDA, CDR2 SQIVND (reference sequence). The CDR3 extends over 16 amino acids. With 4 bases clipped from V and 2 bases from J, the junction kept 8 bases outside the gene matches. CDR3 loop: CASSSPGRETKNIQYF. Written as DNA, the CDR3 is TGTGCCAGTAGTAGCCCGGGGCGGGAGACCAAAAACATTCAGTACTTC.

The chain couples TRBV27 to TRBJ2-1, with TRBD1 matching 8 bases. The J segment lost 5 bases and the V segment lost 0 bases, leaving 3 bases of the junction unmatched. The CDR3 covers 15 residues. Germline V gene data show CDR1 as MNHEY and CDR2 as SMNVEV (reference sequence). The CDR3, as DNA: TGTGCCAGCAGTTTATCAGGACAGGGCCACAATGAGCAGTTCTTC. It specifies CASSLSGQGHNEQFF.

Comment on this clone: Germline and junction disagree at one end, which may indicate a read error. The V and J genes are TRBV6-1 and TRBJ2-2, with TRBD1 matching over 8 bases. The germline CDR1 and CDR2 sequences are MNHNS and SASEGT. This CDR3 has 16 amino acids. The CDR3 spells CASREGDRGVGGELFF. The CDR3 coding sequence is TGTGCCAGCAGGGAAGGTGACAGGGGAGTCGGCGGGGAGCTGTTTTTT.

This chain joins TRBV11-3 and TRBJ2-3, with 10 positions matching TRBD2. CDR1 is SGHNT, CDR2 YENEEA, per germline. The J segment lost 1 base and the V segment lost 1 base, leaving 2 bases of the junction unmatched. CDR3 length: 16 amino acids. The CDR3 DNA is TGTGCCAGCAGCTTAGGTGGGACTAGCGGCACAGATACGCAGTATTTT. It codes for CASSLGGTSGTDTQYF.

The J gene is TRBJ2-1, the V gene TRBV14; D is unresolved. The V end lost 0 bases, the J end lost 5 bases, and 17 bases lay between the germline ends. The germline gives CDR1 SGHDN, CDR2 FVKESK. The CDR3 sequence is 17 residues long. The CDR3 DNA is TGTGCCAGCAGCCAAGATGGGTTGTTGGGCGTAAACAATGAGCAGTTCTTC. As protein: CASSQDGLLGVNNEQFF.

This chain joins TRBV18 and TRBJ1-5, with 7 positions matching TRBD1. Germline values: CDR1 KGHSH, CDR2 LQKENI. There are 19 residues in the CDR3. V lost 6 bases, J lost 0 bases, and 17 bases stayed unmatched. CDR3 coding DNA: TGTGCCAGCTCCCGCCGGCGGGGCAGGGGGGCGAGTAGCAATCAGCCCCAGCATTTT. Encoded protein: CASSRRRGRGASSNQPQHF.

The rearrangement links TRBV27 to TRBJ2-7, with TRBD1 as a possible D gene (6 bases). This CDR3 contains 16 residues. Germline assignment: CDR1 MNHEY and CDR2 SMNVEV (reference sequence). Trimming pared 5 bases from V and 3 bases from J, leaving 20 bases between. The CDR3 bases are TGTGCCAGCAGTCCGCCCAAGGGGCAGGGGAACTACGAGCAGTACTTC. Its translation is CASSPPKGQGNYEQYF.

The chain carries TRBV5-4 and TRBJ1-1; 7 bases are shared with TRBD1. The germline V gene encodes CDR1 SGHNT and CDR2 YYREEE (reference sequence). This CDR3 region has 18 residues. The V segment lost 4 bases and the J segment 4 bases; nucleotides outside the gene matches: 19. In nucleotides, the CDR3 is TGTGCCAGCAGCCCAACCGACAGGGAAGAAGCCTTGGTCACTGAAGCTTTCTTT. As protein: CASSPTDREEALVTEAFF.